This T cell receptor beta chain was obtained from a study of shared clonotypes between healthy human individuals (TCRdb year 2020). With respect to the entire study: A few men and two women, aged 18 to 49 years, made up the cohort. To estimate repertoire size and how much clonotype sharing occurs between individuals, the study deeply sequenced the blood TCR repertoires of five healthy adults. To increase sequencing depth and limit assay-specific biases, different laboratories used diverse techniques to prepare libraries and sequence TCR repertoires. For each donor, CD4 naive and CD4 memory were each run on three plates, CD8 naive on two plates, and CD8 memory on one plate. Between about 0.85 and 8.9 billion PBMCs per donor were obtained by leukapheresis.

The donors were healthy, HIV-negative adults who had no recently reported acute infections or vaccinations. All donors were Caucasian adults living in Nashville, Tennessee, USA. Magnetic negative selection was used to enrich CD4+ T cells, after which naive cells were positively selected on CD45RA and the negative fraction became the memory subset. Blood was obtained by leukapheresis, after which PBMCs were separated by Ficoll-Histopaque density gradient centrifugation and cryopreserved in liquid nitrogen vapor phase. Purity and quantity of every magnetically sorted T cell population were checked by analytical flow cytometry. From each sorted fraction, genomic DNA was isolated and quantified by UV absorbance on a Nanodrop 2000c. Summary of the overall study and its limitations: Based on pairwise subsampling, the degree of clonotype sharing among donors was expected to be affected by sequencing depth. Sampling was limited to blood, and TCR repertoires in tissue likely differ from TCR repertoires in blood. Approximately 5% of naive CD4, 3.5% of naive CD8, 2.3% of memory CD4, and about 0.4% of memory CD8 clonotypes were shared across several donors. Naive subsets generally had larger estimated clonotype richness than memory subsets did. Higher generation probabilities were observed for clonotypes shared by all four sorted-subset donors than for non-shared clonotypes. Even with the large sequencing depth, rarefaction of the sorted-subset datasets indicated that sequencing was incomplete. The small number of donors limited the genetic and exposure-history diversity represented.

CDR1 and CDR2 are read off the germline V gene as SGHVS and FQNEAQ. The CDR3 numbers 12 residues from cysteine through phenylalanine. CDR3 DNA only is kept here, 36 bases in frame from base 1. As to this clone: This clone's antigen is unknown. There are no base qualities to consult, and no much larger clone falls within one base.

Using the deep immunoSEQ assay, multiplex PCR amplified TCR CDR3 regions from genomic DNA. Genomic DNA extracted from each cell subset was distributed evenly over all wells of several immunoSEQ 96-well plates, and each plate served as one replicate. Each replicate PCR for sorted subsets received around 210 ng genomic DNA, equal to roughly 30,000 T cell genomes. The purified libraries were quantified using a Qubit 3.0 fluorometer, sized with a Bioanalyzer 2100, and then quantified again using the KAPA Library Quantification kit. Each immunoSEQ 96-well plate was sequenced on its own single-read 150-cycle Illumina NextSeq 550 flow cell. Under the source paper's analysis protocol: Because only junctional sequences without quality scores were contained in the immunoSEQ output, filtering matching that applied to full-length reads could not be performed. Sequences were annotated with PyIR, a Python wrapper for IgBLAST v1.9, and V/J genes and CDR3 were assigned using IMGT germline references. Reads with weak V/J assignments (E-value above 1e-6), missing CDR3, stop codons, out-of-frame junctions, or ambiguous translated residues were removed. A V3J clonotype was defined by an identical inferred V gene, J gene, and CDR3 amino acid sequence. The percentage overlap between two repertoires was calculated by dividing the number of shared unique clonotypes by the size of the smaller repertoire. RTK rarefaction, the Chao1 estimator, and Recon v2.1 estimates of unobserved clonotypes were used to assess repertoire richness. OLGA was used to compute generation probabilities for all TCRbeta clonotypes that the gDNA method yielded from a few donors. Here the immuneACCESS table is served through TCRdb, limited to in-frame sequences with V and J called. Missing clones are a known gap in these copies; in checked studies unresolved V genes cover under half, and the rest lacks a known reason. The D gene and trimming were derived from the DNA, and the V and J assignments and clone size from that table. Here the sample has about 330,000 clones; under 80% occur a single time. 10% of the sample is taken by the ten largest.

Recombination connected TRBV7-8 to TRBJ2-5; 9 bases in the middle match TRBD2. Matching the DNA end better, TRBJ2-7 makes the J call doubtful. Sequenced sample: memory CD4+ T cells sorted from blood. The cell subset or site label, read with the paper, signifies: CD45RA-negative fraction. The receptor comes from a young man in good health. At the DNA level, the sequence is TGTGCCACCGGACTAGCGAGAGACGAGCAGTACTTC. Its product reads: CATGLARDEQYF.